This T cell receptor (beta chain) originates from a study of identifying expanded T cells in peripheral blood. Study-wide results and caveats: Two-week clone count variance significantly increased as total template count grew.

During the collection period, no donor immune events like infections were recorded. CDR3 length equals 15 residues. J lost 6 bases, V lost 3 bases, and 8 bases had no gene match. Per the germline V gene, CDR1 is SNHLY and CDR2 is FYNNEI. Concerning this clone itself: Its target is unknown.

The table came from immunoSEQ multiplex PCR; TCRdb's copy has only in-frame clones and leaves some out. The table shows approximately 100,000 clones, with roughly 85% occurring only once. The clonotype originates from a person between 18 and 70 years old in good health. Sequencing used blood. The chain links TRBV2 to TRBJ2-3; TRBD2 agrees at 8 bases. CDR3 sequence reads: CASSERGARSDTQYF. The CDR3, as DNA: TGTGCCAGCAGTGAGCGGGGGGCCCGCTCGGATACGCAGTATTTT.